The 15 T cell receptor beta chains below come from one sample, sequenced in a study of PD-1 blockade in classical Hodgkin lymphoma. Time point specified: cycle 4 day 1 (C4D1), after less than seven weeks of nivolumab. No patient escaped relapse after autologous stem cell transplantation, and brentuximab vedotin exposure varied. Data came from immunoSEQ multiplex PCR; TCRdb stores just in-frame clones and leaves some out. This sample has 20,000 or so clones, with over 70% found just once. The source was peripheral blood mononuclear cells (PBMCs), collected before the fourth cycle of nivolumab. Receptors originate from a human donor with classical Hodgkin lymphoma.

The rearrangement joins TRBV1 to TRBJ2-7; TRBD2 is the table's D call, not checked against the DNA. TRBV1 represents a pseudogene. CDR3 length: 15 residues. The CDR3 DNA is TGCACCAGCAGCCCTTCCGCAGACGGGGGTAGTGAGCAGTACTTC. This translates into CTSSPSADGGSEQYF.

This clone was observed once. The rearrangement uses TRBV6-5 and TRBJ1-1; D might be TRBD1 (6 bases). Germline assignment: CDR1 MNHEY and CDR2 SVGAGI. This CDR3 comprises 14 residues. With 5 bases removed from V and 4 bases from J, the gap between germline ends came to 14 bases. DNA for the CDR3: TGTGCCAGCAGTGACAGGTCAGGAGGCACTGAAGCTTTCTTT. Amino acid sequence: CASSDRSGGTEAFF.

This chain connects TRBV18 to TRBJ1-1, with D possibly being TRBD1 (6 bases). The V end lost 6 bases, the J end lost 3 bases, and 20 bases lay between the germline ends. Per germline, CDR1 KGHSH and CDR2 LQKENI. The length of the CDR3 is 16 residues. The CDR3 DNA reads TGTGCCAGCTCCGCTATAAGTGGGGGGCTAGACACTGAAGCTTTCTTT. It yields the protein CASSAISGGLDTEAFF.

The chain combines TRBV2 with TRBJ1-3; D remains unclear. V was pared by 2 bases and J by 5 bases, with 16 bases between. This CDR3 region has 16 residues. CDR1 and CDR2 (germline): SNHLY, FYNNEI. CDR3 sequence: CASSESHPATRNTIYF. The CDR3 DNA reads TGTGCCAGCAGTGAAAGTCATCCTGCCACTCGAAACACCATATATTTT.

The gene calls are TRBV18 and TRBJ1-5, with a tentative D call TRBD1 (5 bases). Trimming shortened V by 3 bases and J by 4 bases, and 13 bases separated the two germline ends. The CDR3 runs to 15 residues. Germline V gives CDR1 KGHSH, CDR2 LQKENI. The CDR3, as DNA: TGTGCCAGCTCACCCTCACAGGTTCCAAATCAGCCCCAGCATTTT. Its translation is CASSPSQVPNQPQHF.

In the case of this clone: An end of the junction does not agree with germline; a read error may underlie this. The chain has TRBV7-6 and TRBJ1-5, with TRBD1 matching 7 bases. Germline lookup yields CDR1 SGHVS and CDR2 FNYEAQ. This CDR3 spans 18 amino acids. CDR3 in amino acids: CASSLGSPGTVGNQPQHF. Here the CDR3 DNA reads TGTGCCAGCAGTTTAGGGTCCCCCGGGACAGTGGGCAATCAGCCCCAGCATTTT. Variable domain in full (rest from reference TRBV7-6 and TRBJ1-5): GAGVSQSPRYKVTKRGQDVALRCDPISGHVSLYWYRQALGQGPEFLTYFNYEAQQDKSGLPNDRFSAERPEGSISTLTIQRTEQRDSAMYRCASSLGSPGTVGNQPQHFGDGTRLSIL.

In its sample, this clone was seen once. CDR3 amino acids: CASSEQGPGSNQPQHF. CDR3 coding DNA: TGTGCCAGCAGTGAACAGGGCCCCGGGTCAAATCAGCCCCAGCATTTT. The chain recombines TRBV6-1 with TRBJ1-5, with D perhaps matching TRBD1 (5 bases). The CDR3 totals 16 residues. Trimming left V 2 bases short and J 4 bases short, with 15 bases between. CDR1 and CDR2 from the germline V gene are MNHNS and SASEGT.

This clone came up a few times. The V gene is TRBV7-9, the J gene TRBJ1-1, with D possibly being TRBD1 (5 bases). Germline loops: CDR1 SEHNR, CDR2 FQNEAQ (reference sequence). The CDR3 has 13 amino acids. V lost 5 bases to trimming and J lost 11 bases, with 18 bases between them. CDR3 nucleotide sequence: TGTGCCAGCAGCACTCCCTCAGGGAGAGAGGCTTTCTTT. Its translation: CASSTPSGREAFF.

CDR3 DNA sequence: TGTGCCAGTAGTCCCCTGGGACTAGCGGATCAAGAGACCCAGTACTTC. It translates to CASSPLGLADQETQYF. The chain combines TRBV19 with TRBJ2-5; 11 nucleotides align to TRBD2. The germline V gene has CDR1 LNHDA and CDR2 SQIVND (reference sequence). V was clipped by 5 bases and J by 2 bases; unmatched bases: 7. The CDR3 is 16 amino acids.

This chain links TRBV30 with TRBJ1-4, with D hard to call. The CDR3 has 13 amino acids. V lost 0 bases to trimming and J lost 8 bases, with 10 bases between them. Per the germline V gene, CDR1 is GTSNPN and CDR2 is SVGIG (reference sequence). This CDR3 is CAWSVLWQEKLFF. In nucleotides, the CDR3 is TGTGCCTGGAGTGTCCTGTGGCAAGAAAAACTGTTTTTT.

The sample holds a few counts of this clone. The chain joins TRBV30 to TRBJ1-1; D is ambiguous. The V and J ends lost 0 bases and 1 base respectively, with 6 bases between them. The CDR3 spans 13 residues. The germline V gene has CDR1 GTSNPN and CDR2 SVGIG (reference sequence). CDR3 nucleotides: TGTGCCTGGAGTGTACTGCAGAACACTGAAGCTTTCTTT. This encodes CAWSVLQNTEAFF.

This clone is categorized as medium-sized. The chain has TRBV19 and TRBJ2-2; 13 nucleotides align to TRBD2. The CDR3 is 15 residues long. Trimming took 7 bases from V and 3 from J; bases not matched to a gene: 2. Germline V CDR1 and CDR2: LNHDA, SQIVND (reference sequence). In nucleotides, the CDR3 is TGTGCCAGTATAGGGACTAGCGGGGACACCGGGGAGCTGTTTTTT. The encoded protein is CASIGTSGDTGELFF.

The gene calls are TRBV5-1 and TRBJ1-1, with D uncertain. Germline V gene sequence: CDR1 SGHRS, CDR2 YFSETQ. The CDR3 contains 11 residues. V shed 5 bases and J shed 9 bases, with 11 bases lying between them. CDR3 in DNA: TGCGCCAGCAGGGTCAGGACCAAAGCTTTCTTT. This encodes CASRVRTKAFF.

This rearrangement joins TRBV7-8 to TRBJ2-7; 9 bases align to TRBD2. V lost 5 bases, J lost 1 base, and 3 bases stayed unmatched. Looked up from germline, CDR1 is SGHVS and CDR2 is FQNEAQ. This CDR3 is 14 amino acids long. CDR3 sequence: CASSHSGSSYEQYF. The CDR3 coding sequence is TGTGCCAGCAGCCATAGCGGGAGTTCCTACGAGCAGTACTTC.

The chain carries TRBV5-6 and TRBJ2-7, with TRBD2 matching 14 bases. The V gene's germline CDR1 is SGHDT and CDR2 YYEEEE. J lost 9 bases, V lost 4 bases, and 6 bases had no gene match. This CDR3 has 14 amino acids. This chain's CDR3 is CASSVTSGRAGQYF. The CDR3 coding sequence is TGTGCCAGCAGCGTGACTAGCGGGAGGGCCGGGCAGTACTTC.